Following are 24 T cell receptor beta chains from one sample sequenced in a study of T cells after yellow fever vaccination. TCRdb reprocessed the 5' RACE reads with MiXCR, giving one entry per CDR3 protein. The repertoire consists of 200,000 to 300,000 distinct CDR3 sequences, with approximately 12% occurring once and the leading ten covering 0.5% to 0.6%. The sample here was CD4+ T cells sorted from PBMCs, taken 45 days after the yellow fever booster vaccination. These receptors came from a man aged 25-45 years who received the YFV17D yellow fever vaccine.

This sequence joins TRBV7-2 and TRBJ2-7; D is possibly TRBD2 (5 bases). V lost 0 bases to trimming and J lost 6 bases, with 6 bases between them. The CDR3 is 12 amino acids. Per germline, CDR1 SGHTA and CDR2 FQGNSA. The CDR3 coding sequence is TGTGCCAGCAGCTTAGCCGCGGGCGAGCAGTACTTC. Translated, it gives CASSLAAGEQYF.

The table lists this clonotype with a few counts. The CDR3 DNA follows: TGTGCCACCAGTGATCTTAGCGGGAGGGGCCACAATGAGCAGTTCTTC. Its protein is CATSDLSGRGHNEQFF. V gene TRBV24-1 combines with J gene TRBJ2-1; TRBD2 matches at 11 bases. The CDR3 is 16 residues long. Germline CDR1 reads KGHDR; CDR2 reads SFDVKD. V gave up 3 bases and J gave up 5 bases; unmatched junction bases: 5.

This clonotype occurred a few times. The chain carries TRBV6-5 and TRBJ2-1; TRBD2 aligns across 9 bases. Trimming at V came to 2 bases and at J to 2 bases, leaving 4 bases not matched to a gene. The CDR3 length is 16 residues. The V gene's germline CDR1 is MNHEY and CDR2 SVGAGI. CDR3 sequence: CASSYTGLAPYNEQFF. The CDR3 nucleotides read TGTGCCAGCAGTTACACTGGACTAGCGCCCTACAATGAGCAGTTCTTC.

This CDR3 reads CASSPYGAYNEQFF. For the CDR3, the DNA is TGTGCCAGCAGCCCCTACGGGGCTTACAATGAGCAGTTCTTC. The chain carries TRBV5-4 and TRBJ2-1; perhaps D is TRBD1 or TRBD2 (5 bases each). CDR3 size: 14 residues. The V end lost 4 bases, the J end lost 4 bases, and 12 bases lay between the germline ends. Germline values: CDR1 SGHNT, CDR2 YYREEE (reference sequence). Supplemented by reference TRBV5-4 and TRBJ2-1, the full variable domain reads ETGVTQSPTHLIKTRGQQVTLRCSSQSGHNTVSWYQQALGQGPQFIFQYYREEENGRGNFPPRFSGLQFPNYSSELNVNALELDDSALYLCASSPYGAYNEQFFGPGTRLTVL.

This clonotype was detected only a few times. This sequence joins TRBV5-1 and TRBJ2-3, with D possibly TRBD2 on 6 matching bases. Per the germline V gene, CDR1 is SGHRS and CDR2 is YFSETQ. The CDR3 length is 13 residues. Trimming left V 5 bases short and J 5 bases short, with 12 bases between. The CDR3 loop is CASSSREQDTQYF. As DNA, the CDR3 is TGCGCCAGCAGTTCCCGGGAGCAAGATACGCAGTATTTT.

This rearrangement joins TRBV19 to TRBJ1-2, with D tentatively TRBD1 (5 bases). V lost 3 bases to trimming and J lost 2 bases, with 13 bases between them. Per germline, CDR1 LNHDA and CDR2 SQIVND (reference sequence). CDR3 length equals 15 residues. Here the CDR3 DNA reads TGTGCCAGTAGTATCCCATCCGACAGCAACTATGGCTACACCTTC. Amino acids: CASSIPSDSNYGYTF.

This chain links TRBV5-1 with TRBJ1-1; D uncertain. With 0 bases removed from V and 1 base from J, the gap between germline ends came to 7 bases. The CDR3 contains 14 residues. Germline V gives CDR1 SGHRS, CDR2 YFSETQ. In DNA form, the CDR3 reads TGCGCCAGCAGCTTGGAAACCCGGAACACTGAAGCTTTCTTT. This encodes CASSLETRNTEAFF.

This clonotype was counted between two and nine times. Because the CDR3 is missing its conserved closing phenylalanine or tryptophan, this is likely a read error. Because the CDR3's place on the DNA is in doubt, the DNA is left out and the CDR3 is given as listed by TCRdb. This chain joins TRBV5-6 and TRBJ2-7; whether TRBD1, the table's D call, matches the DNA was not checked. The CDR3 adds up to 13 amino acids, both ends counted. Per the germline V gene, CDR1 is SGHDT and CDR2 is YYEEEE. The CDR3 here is CASSLSGSAFRVL.

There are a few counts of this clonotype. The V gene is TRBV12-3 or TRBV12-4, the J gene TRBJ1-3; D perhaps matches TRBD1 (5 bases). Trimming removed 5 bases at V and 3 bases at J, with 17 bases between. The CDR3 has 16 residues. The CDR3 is CASSSNQGSFGNTIYF. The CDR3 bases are TGTGCCAGCAGTAGCAACCAGGGTTCTTTTGGAAACACCATATATTTT.

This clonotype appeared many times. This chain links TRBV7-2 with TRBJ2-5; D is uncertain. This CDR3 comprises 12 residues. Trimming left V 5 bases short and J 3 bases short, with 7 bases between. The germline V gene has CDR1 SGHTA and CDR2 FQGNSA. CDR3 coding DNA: TGTGCCAGCAGCCTGGTTGAAGAGACCCAGTACTTC. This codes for CASSLVEETQYF.

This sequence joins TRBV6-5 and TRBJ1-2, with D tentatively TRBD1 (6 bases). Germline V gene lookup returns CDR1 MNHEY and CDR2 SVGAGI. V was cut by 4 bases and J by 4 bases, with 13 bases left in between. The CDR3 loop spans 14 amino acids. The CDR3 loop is CASSSPGDIYGYTF. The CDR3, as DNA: TGTGCCAGCAGTTCGCCAGGGGACATCTATGGCTACACCTTC.

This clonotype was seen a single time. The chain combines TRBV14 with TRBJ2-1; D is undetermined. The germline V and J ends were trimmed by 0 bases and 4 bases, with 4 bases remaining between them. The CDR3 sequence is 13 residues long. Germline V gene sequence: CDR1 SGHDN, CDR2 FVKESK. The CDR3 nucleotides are TGTGCCAGCAGCCAAGAATTGTACAATGAGCAGTTCTTC. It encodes CASSQELYNEQFF.

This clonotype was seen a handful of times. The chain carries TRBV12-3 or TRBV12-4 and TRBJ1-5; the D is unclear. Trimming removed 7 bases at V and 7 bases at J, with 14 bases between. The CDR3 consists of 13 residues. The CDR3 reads CASTPGGRQPQHF. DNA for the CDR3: TGTGCCAGCACTCCGGGAGGTAGACAGCCCCAGCATTTT.

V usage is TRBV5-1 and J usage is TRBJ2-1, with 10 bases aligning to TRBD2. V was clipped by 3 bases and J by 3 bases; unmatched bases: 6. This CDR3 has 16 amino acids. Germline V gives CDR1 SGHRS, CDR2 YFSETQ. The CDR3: CASSSRTSGNYNEQFF. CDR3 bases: TGCGCCAGCAGCTCCCGGACTAGCGGAAACTACAATGAGCAGTTCTTC.

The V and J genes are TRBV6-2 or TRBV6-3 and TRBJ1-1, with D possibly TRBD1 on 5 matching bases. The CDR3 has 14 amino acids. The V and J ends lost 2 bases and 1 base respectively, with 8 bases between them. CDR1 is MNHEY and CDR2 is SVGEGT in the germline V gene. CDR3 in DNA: TGTGCCAGCAGTTACCAGGGCGGGAACACTGAAGCTTTCTTT. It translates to CASSYQGGNTEAFF.

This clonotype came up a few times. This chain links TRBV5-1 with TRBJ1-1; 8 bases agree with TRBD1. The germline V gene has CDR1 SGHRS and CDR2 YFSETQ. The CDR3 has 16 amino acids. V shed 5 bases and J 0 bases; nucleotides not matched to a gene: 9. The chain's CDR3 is CASRKGQGSMNTEAFF. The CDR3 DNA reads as TGCGCCAGCAGGAAAGGACAGGGTTCGATGAACACTGAAGCTTTCTTT.

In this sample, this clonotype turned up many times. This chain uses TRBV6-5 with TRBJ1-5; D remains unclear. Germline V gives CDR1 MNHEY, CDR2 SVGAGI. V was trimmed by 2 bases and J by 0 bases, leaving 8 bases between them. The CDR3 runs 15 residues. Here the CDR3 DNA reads TGTGCCAGCAGTTACACGCCCGATAGCAATCAGCCCCAGCATTTT. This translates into CASSYTPDSNQPQHF.

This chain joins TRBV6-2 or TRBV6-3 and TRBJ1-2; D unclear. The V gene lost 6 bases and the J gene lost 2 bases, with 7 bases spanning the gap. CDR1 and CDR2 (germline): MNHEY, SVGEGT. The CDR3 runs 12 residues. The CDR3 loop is CASRIANYGYTF. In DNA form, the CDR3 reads TGTGCCAGCAGGATAGCGAACTATGGCTACACCTTC.

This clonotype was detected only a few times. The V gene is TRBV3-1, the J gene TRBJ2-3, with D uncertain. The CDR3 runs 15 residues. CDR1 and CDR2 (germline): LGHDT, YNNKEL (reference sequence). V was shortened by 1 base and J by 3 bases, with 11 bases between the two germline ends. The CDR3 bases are TGTGCCAGCAGCCAAGTTAGGTCCAATACAGATACGCAGTATTTT. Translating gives CASSQVRSNTDTQYF.

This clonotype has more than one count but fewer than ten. The CDR3 sequence is CASSVESMETQYF. CDR3 sequence (DNA): TGTGCCAGCAGCGTAGAGTCTATGGAGACCCAGTACTTC. V usage is TRBV9 and J usage is TRBJ2-5; unclear D gene. V was shortened by 0 bases and J by 5 bases, with 8 bases between the two germline ends. The germline V gene has CDR1 SGDLS and CDR2 YYNGEE. This CDR3 is 13 amino acids long.

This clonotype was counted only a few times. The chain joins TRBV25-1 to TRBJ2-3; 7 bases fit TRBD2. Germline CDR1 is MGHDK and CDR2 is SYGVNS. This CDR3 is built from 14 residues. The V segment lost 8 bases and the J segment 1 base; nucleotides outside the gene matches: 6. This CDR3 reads CASALSGGTDTQYF. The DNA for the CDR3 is TGTGCCAGCGCCCTCAGCGGGGGCACAGATACGCAGTATTTT.

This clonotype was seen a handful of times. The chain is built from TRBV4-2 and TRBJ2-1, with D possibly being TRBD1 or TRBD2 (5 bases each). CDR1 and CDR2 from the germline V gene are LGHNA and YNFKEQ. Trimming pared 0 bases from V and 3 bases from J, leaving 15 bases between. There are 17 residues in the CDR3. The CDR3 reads CASSQDGGPRGYNEQFF. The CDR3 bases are TGTGCCAGCAGCCAAGATGGGGGACCCCGCGGCTACAATGAGCAGTTCTTC.

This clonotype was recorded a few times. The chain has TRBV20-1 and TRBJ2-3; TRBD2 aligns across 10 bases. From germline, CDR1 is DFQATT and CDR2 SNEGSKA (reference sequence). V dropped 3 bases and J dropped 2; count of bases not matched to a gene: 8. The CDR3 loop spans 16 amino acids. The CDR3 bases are TGCAGTGCTAGCCCCCCCCTAGCGGGGGACACAGATACGCAGTATTTT. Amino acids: CSASPPLAGDTDTQYF.

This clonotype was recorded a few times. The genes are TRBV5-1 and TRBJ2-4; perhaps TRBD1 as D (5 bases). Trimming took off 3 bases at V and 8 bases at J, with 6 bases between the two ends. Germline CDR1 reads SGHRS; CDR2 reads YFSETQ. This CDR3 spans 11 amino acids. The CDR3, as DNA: TGCGCCAGCAGCTGGGGCGACATTCAGTACTTC. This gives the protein CASSWGDIQYF. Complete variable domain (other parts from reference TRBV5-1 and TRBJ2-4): KAGVTQTPRYLIKTRGQQVTLSCSPISGHRSVSWYQQTPGQGLQFLFEYFSETQRNKGNFPGRFSGRQFSNSRSEMNVSTLELGDSALYLCASSWGDIQYFGAGTRLSVL.